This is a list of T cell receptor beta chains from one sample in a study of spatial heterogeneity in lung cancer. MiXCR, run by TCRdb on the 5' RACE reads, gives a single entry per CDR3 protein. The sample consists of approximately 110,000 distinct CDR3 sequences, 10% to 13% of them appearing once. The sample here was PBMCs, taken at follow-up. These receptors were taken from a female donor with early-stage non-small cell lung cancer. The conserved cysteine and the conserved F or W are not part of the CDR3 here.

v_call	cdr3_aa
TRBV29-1	SGAGISYNEQF
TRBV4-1	ASSQEGSPRNTIY
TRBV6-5	ASSYSYSNQPQH
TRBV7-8	ASSLLNPGPMNTEAF
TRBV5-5	ASSWAQGTDYGYT
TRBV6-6	ASSRWGDTQY
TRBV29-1	SVEAGSEKLF
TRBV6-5	ASSPMSGPYEQY
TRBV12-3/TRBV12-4	ASSSGLPTDTQY
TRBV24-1	ATKLAGTDTQY
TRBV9	ATSVGGIDNEQF
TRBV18	ASSPLADQETQY
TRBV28	ASSNPLQGIRTDTQY